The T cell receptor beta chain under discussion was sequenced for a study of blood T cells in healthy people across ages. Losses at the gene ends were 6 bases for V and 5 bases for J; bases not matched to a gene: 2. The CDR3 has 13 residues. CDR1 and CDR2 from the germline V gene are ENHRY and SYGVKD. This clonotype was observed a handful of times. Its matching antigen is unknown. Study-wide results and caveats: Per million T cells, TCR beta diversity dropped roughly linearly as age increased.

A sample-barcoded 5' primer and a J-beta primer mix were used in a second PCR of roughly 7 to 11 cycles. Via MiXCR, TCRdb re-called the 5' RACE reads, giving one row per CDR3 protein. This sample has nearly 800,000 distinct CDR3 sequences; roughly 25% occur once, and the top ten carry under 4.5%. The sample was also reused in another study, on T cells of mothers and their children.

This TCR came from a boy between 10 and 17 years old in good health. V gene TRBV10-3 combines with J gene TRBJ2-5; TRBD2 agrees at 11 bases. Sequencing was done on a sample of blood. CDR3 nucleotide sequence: TGTGCCATCAGCGCTAGCGGGAGGGAGACCCAGTACTTC. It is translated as CAISASGRETQYF.